These T cell receptor beta chains were read from a single sample in a study of blood T cell repertoires in COVID-19. Assay: immunoSEQ multiplex PCR; the TCRdb copy retains only in-frame clones and omits some. The data contain 150,000 to 200,000 clones, around 81% of them singletons. Sequencing was performed on peripheral blood. Receptors originate from a woman in her thirties or forties with COVID-19, enrolled during active disease. CDR3s include the opening cysteine and the closing phenylalanine or tryptophan. Each record gives: D gene, J gene, clone size, V gene, CDR3 DNA, CDR3 protein. A D gene is named only where the DNA matches it firmly. Clone size, where shown, is once, few, many, or a class for clones that have expanded.

>NA|TRBJ1-6|NA|TRBV19
TGTGCCAGTAGTACCACAGCTTCACCCCTCCACTTT
CASSTTASPLHF
>TRBD1|TRBJ2-5|NA|TRBV11-2
TGTGCCAGCAGCTTCCTCACAGGGGGGACGGAGACCCAGTACTTC
CASSFLTGGTETQYF
>NA|TRBJ2-1|NA|TRBV15
TGTGCCACCAGCAGGGGACTTCCCAAGGGGAATGAGCAGTTCTTC
CATSRGLPKGNEQFF
>NA|TRBJ1-4|many|TRBV7-2
TGTGCCAGCAGCCCAGGGGCGGAAGAAAAACTGTTTTTT
CASSPGAEEKLFF
>TRBD2|TRBJ2-5|NA|TRBV29-1
TGCAGCGTCCCGGGACTAGTTCAAGAGACCCAGTACTTC
CSVPGLVQETQYF
>NA|TRBJ1-1|NA|TRBV19
TGTGCCAGTAGCGAAGTTCGAGGCACTGAAGCTTTCTTT
CASSEVRGTEAFF
>TRBD1|TRBJ2-3|NA|TRBV5-1
TGCGCCAGCAGCTTGGACAGGGGGAGGTCAGATACGCAGTATTTT
CASSLDRGRSDTQYF
>TRBD2|TRBJ2-3|NA|TRBV2
TGTGCCAGCAGCGTCAGCGGGGGGACCCCACAGATCACAGATACGCAGTATTTT
CASSVSGGTPQITDTQYF
>TRBD1|TRBJ1-4|NA|TRBV4-1
TGCGCCAGCAGCCAAGACTCGGACAGGGGAGATGAAAAACTGTTTTTT
CASSQDSDRGDEKLFF
>TRBD1|TRBJ1-5|NA|TRBV9
TGTGCCAGCAGCCCGTCGGCGGGACAGGGAGGTCAGCCCCAGCATTTT
CASSPSAGQGGQPQHF
>NA|TRBJ1-3|NA|TRBV5-6
TGTGCCAGCAGCCGGACAGCATTCTCTGGAAACACCATATATTTT
CASSRTAFSGNTIYF
>NA|TRBJ1-2|many|TRBV5-6
TGTGCCAGCAGCTTCTACCGGGAGCTGGCGGCTAACTATGGCTACACCTTC
CASSFYRELAANYGYTF
>TRBD1|TRBJ2-7|few|TRBV11-2
TGTGCCAGCAGTCTAGCAGGGACAGGGTCGAAGCAGTACTTC
CASSLAGTGSKQYF
>TRBD1|TRBJ2-3|NA|TRBV18
TGTGCCAGCTCACCACCGGGACAGGGTTCTCGGGACACAGATACGCAGTATTTT
CASSPPGQGSRDTDTQYF
>TRBD1|TRBJ2-2|NA|TRBV7-8
TGTGCCAGCAGCCCATTGACGGTGACAGGGGCGAACACCGGGGAGCTGTTTTTT
CASSPLTVTGANTGELFF
>NA|TRBJ2-7|few|TRBV2
TGTGCCAGCAGTGCCGGGAGCTACGAGCAGTACTTC
CASSAGSYEQYF
>NA|TRBJ1-2|NA|TRBV2
TGTGCCACCAACACAGGGTTCTATGGCTACACCTTC
CATNTGFYGYTF
>TRBD1|TRBJ2-5|NA|TRBV4-1
TGCGCCAGCAGCCAAACAGGGGCCGGGGAGACCCAGTACTTC
CASSQTGAGETQYF
>NA|TRBJ1-5|many|TRBV27
TGTGCCAGCAGTTTATCTGGCAGCAATCAGCCCCAGCATTTT
CASSLSGSNQPQHF
>TRBD2|TRBJ2-7|once|TRBV5-4
TGTGCCAGCGGAAAGGAAAGGCTAGCGGGTGTAGACTACGAGCAGTACTTC
CASGKERLAGVDYEQYF
>TRBD2|TRBJ2-1|NA|TRBV28
TGTGCCAGCAGTTCACTAGCGGGAGTCAATGAGCAGTTCTTC
CASSSLAGVNEQFF
>NA|TRBJ1-2|NA|TRBV19
TGTGCCAGTAGTATTTTTACCGGGACACCCTATGGCTACACCTTC
CASSIFTGTPYGYTF
>TRBD1|TRBJ2-5|few|TRBV14
TGTGCCAGCAGCCCCAGATTTGGACAGGGGGCAGCAGAGACCCAGTACTTC
CASSPRFGQGAAETQYF
>NA|TRBJ2-4|NA|TRBV21-1
TGTGCCAGCAGCCCCCCCCATGTCCGAGGCATTCAGTACTTC
CASSPPHVRGIQYF
>TRBD1|TRBJ1-2|once|TRBV6-6
TGTGCCAGCAGTCACGGGTACGGGACAGGCGGCTACACCTTC
CASSHGYGTGGYTF
>TRBD2|TRBJ2-1|NA|TRBV5-6
TGTGCCAGCAGCCCGGGACTAGCGGGGGGCGTATACAATGAGCAGTTCTTC
CASSPGLAGGVYNEQFF